These 21 T cell receptor beta chains came from one sample sequenced in a study of T cells after yellow fever vaccination. TCRdb recomputed calls from the 5' RACE reads with MiXCR, one row per CDR3 protein. Among over 250,000 distinct CDR3 sequences, 4.1% were seen once, and the ten largest hold under 30%. The input for sequencing was PBMCs, taken 5 days after the yellow fever booster vaccination. These receptors came from a young man who received the YFV17D yellow fever vaccine.

This clonotype has a handful of counts. CDR3 in DNA: TGCGCCAGCAGCCAAGAGGTTATAGCCGCAGATACGCAGTATTTT. Amino acids: CASSQEVIAADTQYF. This chain joins TRBV4-1 and TRBJ2-3; D gene ambiguous. The length of the CDR3 is 15 residues. Germline CDR1 is MGHRA and CDR2 is YSYEKL. Trimming removed 0 bases at V and 4 bases at J, with 11 bases between.

The CDR3 here is CASSQGTGPGGYTF. The CDR3 region has the DNA TGCGCCAGCAGCCAAGGAACAGGTCCGGGTGGCTACACCTTC. The chain employs TRBV4-3 and TRBJ1-2; possible D gene TRBD1, 5 bases. Trimming pared 1 base from V and 7 bases from J, leaving 13 bases between. There are 14 residues in the CDR3. Germline V gene sequence: CDR1 LGHNA, CDR2 YSLEER.

This clonotype was seen only a few times. This chain links TRBV29-1 with TRBJ1-1, with D maybe TRBD1 (5 bases). V lost 3 bases and J 3 bases, leaving 11 bases between the germline ends. In germline, CDR1 is SQVTM, CDR2 ANQGSEA. The CDR3 runs 13 residues. The chain's CDR3 is CSVDREWDTEAFF. In DNA, the CDR3 is TGCAGCGTTGACAGGGAATGGGACACTGAAGCTTTCTTT.

There are many counts of this clonotype. The chain has TRBV7-9 and TRBJ1-1; no reliable D call. CDR3 length: 14 amino acids. The germline V gene encodes CDR1 SEHNR and CDR2 FQNEAQ (reference sequence). V lost 2 bases, J lost 2 bases, and 9 bases lay in between. The CDR3 region has the DNA TGTGCCAGCAGCTTATCCGCAGCAAACACTGAAGCTTTCTTT. Its protein product is CASSLSAANTEAFF.

This sequence joins TRBV4-2 and TRBJ2-5; weak D call: TRBD2 (5 bases). CDR3 length: 13 residues. V lost 4 bases and J 5 bases, leaving 11 bases between the germline ends. Germline CDR1 is LGHNA and CDR2 is YNFKEQ. The CDR3 nucleotides read TGTGCCAGCAGCCCTACTAGTTGGGAGACCCAGTACTTC. It yields the protein CASSPTSWETQYF.

The chain joins TRBV5-5 to TRBJ1-5; 7 bases match TRBD1. The ends lost 4 bases at V and 6 bases at J; junction bases unmatched: 7. There are 14 residues in the CDR3. CDR1 and CDR2 from the germline V gene are SGHKS and YYEKEE (reference sequence). CDR3 in DNA: TGTGCCAGCAGCCCCGGTGACAGGGCTCAGCCCCAGCATTTT. This gives the protein CASSPGDRAQPQHF.

This clonotype showed up many times. The rearrangement joins TRBV10-1 to TRBJ2-1; unclear D gene. The CDR3 consists of 13 residues. V was cut by 0 bases and J by 10 bases, with 10 bases left in between. The V gene's germline CDR1 is WNHNN and CDR2 SYGVQD (reference sequence). The CDR3 sequence is CASSESRGFEQFF. CDR3 coding DNA: TGCGCCAGCAGTGAGTCGCGTGGTTTCGAGCAGTTCTTC.

This clonotype was picked up a small number of times. The chain joins TRBV12-3 or TRBV12-4 to TRBJ1-1; D not resolved. With 3 bases removed from V and 7 bases from J, the gap between germline ends came to 9 bases. The CDR3 covers 12 residues. The CDR3 nucleotides are TGTGCCAGCAGTTTTTTTCGGGGTGAAGCTTTCTTT. Translation gives CASSFFRGEAFF.

V is TRBV12-5 and J is TRBJ2-3; 7 nucleotides line up with TRBD1. This CDR3 spans 15 amino acids. The germline V gene encodes CDR1 LGHNT and CDR2 FRNRAP. The trim removed 5 bases at V and 2 bases at J, leaving 7 bases unmatched. The CDR3 DNA reads as TGTGCTAGTGGTCTCGGGACAGCCTACACAGATACGCAGTATTTT. Amino acid sequence: CASGLGTAYTDTQYF. Full variable domain (outside the CDR3, taken from reference TRBV12-5 and TRBJ2-3): DARVTQTPRHKVTEMGQEVTMRCQPILGHNTVFWYRQTMMQGLELLAYFRNRAPLDDSGMPKDRFSAEMPDATLATLKIQPSEPRDSAVYFCASGLGTAYTDTQYFGPGTRLTVL.

A few counts support this clonotype. The rearrangement joins TRBV18 to TRBJ1-4, with D perhaps TRBD1 (6 bases). There are 14 residues in the CDR3. Trimming removed 3 bases at V and 7 bases at J, with 12 bases between. CDR1 is KGHSH and CDR2 is LQKENI in the germline V gene. CDR3 in DNA: TGTGCCAGCTCACCTCAAGACAGGCCTGAAAAACTGTTTTTT. Translated, it gives CASSPQDRPEKLFF.

The chain couples TRBV2 to TRBJ2-4; the match to TRBD2 covers 12 bases. The CDR3 length is 17 residues. CDR1 SNHLY and CDR2 FYNNEI come from the germline V gene. The J segment lost 10 bases and the V segment lost 3 bases, leaving 13 bases of the junction unmatched. Here the CDR3 DNA reads TGTGCCAGCAGTGATCCTAGCGGGGGGGCAGGGTCGAAAATTCAGTACTTC. Its translation is CASSDPSGGAGSKIQYF.

There are a few counts of this clonotype. In DNA, the CDR3 is TGCGCCAGCAGCTTCCGGGGGCCGGACAGGATTACATTGGCGAACACCGGGGAGCTGTTTTTT. It encodes CASSFRGPDRITLANTGELFF. This chain links TRBV5-1 with TRBJ2-2; a possible D gene is TRBD1 (7 bases). V was cut by 2 bases and J by 0 bases, with 26 bases left in between. The CDR3 has 21 amino acids. CDR1 SGHRS and CDR2 YFSETQ come from the germline V gene. The full variable domain, rest sourced from reference TRBV5-1 and TRBJ2-2, is KAGVTQTPRYLIKTRGQQVTLSCSPISGHRSVSWYQQTPGQGLQFLFEYFSETQRNKGNFPGRFSGRQFSNSRSEMNVSTLELGDSALYLCASSFRGPDRITLANTGELFFGEGSRLTVL.

The CDR3 sequence: CSAREEKLFF. For the CDR3, the DNA is TGCAGTGCTAGGGAAGAAAAACTGTTTTTT. The genes are TRBV20-1 and TRBJ1-4; no clear D. V lost 3 bases and J 8 bases, leaving 4 bases between the germline ends. Germline assignment: CDR1 DFQATT and CDR2 SNEGSKA (reference sequence). The CDR3 runs to 10 residues.

This clonotype was seen more than once but under ten times. The chain couples TRBV14 to TRBJ2-1; TRBD2 aligns across 13 bases. Germline CDR1 is SGHDN and CDR2 is FVKESK. The CDR3 loop spans 16 amino acids. Unmatched junction bases numbered 6, after V lost 4 bases and J lost 6 bases. CDR3 loop: CASSRRLAGGRNEQFF. The DNA of the CDR3 is TGTGCCAGCAGCCGTAGACTAGCGGGGGGACGCAATGAGCAGTTCTTC.

This clonotype has a handful of counts. The chain employs TRBV19 and TRBJ2-7, with 9 bases fitting TRBD1. Germline values: CDR1 LNHDA, CDR2 SQIVND (reference sequence). The V segment lost 4 bases and the J segment 3 bases; nucleotides outside the gene matches: 4. This CDR3 region has 14 residues. The CDR3 region has the DNA TGTGCCAGTAGTACGTCGGGACAGGGCTACGAGCAGTACTTC. It translates to CASSTSGQGYEQYF.

The chain employs TRBV6-4 and TRBJ1-1; 8 nucleotides align to TRBD1. Germline loops: CDR1 MRHNA, CDR2 SNTAGT. With V trimmed by 2 bases and J by 4 bases, 9 bases remained unmatched. The CDR3 has 16 residues. The CDR3 DNA reads TGTGCCAGCAGTGACGCCCCGACAGGGGCTAGCACTGAAGCTTTCTTT. It yields the protein CASSDAPTGASTEAFF.

This clonotype was picked up many times. This chain connects TRBV6-5 to TRBJ2-5; D unresolved. V was shortened by 5 bases and J by 5 bases, with 21 bases between the two germline ends. CDR1 MNHEY and CDR2 SVGAGI come from the germline V gene. The CDR3 has 16 amino acids. The chain's CDR3 is CASSPNTYTEWETQYF. In DNA form, the CDR3 reads TGTGCCAGCAGTCCGAATACGTACACGGAATGGGAGACCCAGTACTTC.

This clonotype has ten or more counts. The chain carries TRBV28 and TRBJ2-7, with TRBD1 as a possible D gene (6 bases). Per germline, CDR1 MDHEN and CDR2 SYDVKM. V was cut by 8 bases and J by 3 bases, with 14 bases left in between. The CDR3 is 13 amino acids. The CDR3 spells CASGGQPRYEQYF. The CDR3 DNA sequence: TGTGCCAGCGGCGGACAGCCTCGCTACGAGCAGTACTTC.

This clonotype was recorded at least ten times. The chain joins TRBV6-2 or TRBV6-3 to TRBJ1-5; TRBD1 agrees at 11 bases. Germline lookup yields CDR1 MNHEY and CDR2 SVGEGT. J gave up 6 bases and V 2 bases, and 3 bases lay outside the gene matches. The CDR3 runs to 15 residues. Here the CDR3 reads CASSYGQGAGQPQHF. DNA for the CDR3: TGTGCCAGCAGTTACGGACAGGGGGCTGGTCAGCCCCAGCATTTT.

The V and J genes are TRBV6-5 and TRBJ2-5, with D perhaps TRBD1 (5 bases). This CDR3 has 14 amino acids. Germline CDR1 MNHEY, CDR2 SVGAGI. V dropped 6 bases and J dropped 5 bases, with 16 bases sitting between them. The CDR3 protein is CASSSRGAGETQYF. As DNA, the CDR3 is TGTGCCAGCAGCTCACGTGGGGCAGGGGAGACCCAGTACTTC.

Many counts were recorded for this clonotype. The chain carries TRBV20-1 and TRBJ2-1; 10 nucleotides align to TRBD2. In germline, CDR1 is DFQATT, CDR2 SNEGSKA (reference sequence). V lost 2 bases, J lost 12 bases, and 16 bases stayed unmatched. This CDR3 spans 16 amino acids. The CDR3 DNA reads as TGCAGTGCTAGACTACCCCCTAGCGGGGGACGATTCGGGCAGTTCTTC. Amino acids: CSARLPPSGGRFGQFF.